These 21 T cell receptor beta chains came from one sample sequenced in a study of blood T cell repertoires in COVID-19. The assay was immunoSEQ multiplex PCR, and TCRdb's table has in-frame clones only and misses some. The table shows about 200,000 clones, with about 92% occurring only once. Source material: peripheral blood. The receptors originated from a man aged 25-45 years with acute or convalescent COVID-19.

The chain employs TRBV6-5 and TRBJ1-4; D is ambiguous. The CDR3 spans 13 residues. Looked up from germline, CDR1 is MNHEY and CDR2 is SVGAGI. Deletions cut 6 bases from V and 5 bases from J, with 10 bases between. As DNA, the CDR3 is TGTGCCAGCAGCGCCTCTCGGAATGAAAAACTGTTTTTT. The encoded protein is CASSASRNEKLFF.

CDR3 residues: CASSRTSGQETQYF. The CDR3 bases are TGTGCCAGCAGCAGGACTAGCGGGCAAGAGACCCAGTACTTC. The V and J genes are TRBV6-5 and TRBJ2-5; 11 positions match TRBD2. The CDR3 sequence is 14 residues long. Germline V gene lookup returns CDR1 MNHEY and CDR2 SVGAGI. Trimming took 6 bases from V and 2 from J; bases not matched to a gene: 2.

The gene calls are TRBV6-4 and TRBJ2-2; tentatively, D is TRBD1 (6 bases). The CDR3 runs 14 residues. V was clipped by 5 bases and J by 6 bases, with 13 bases between them. Germline V gene sequence: CDR1 MRHNA, CDR2 SNTAGT. CDR3 nucleotides: TGTGCCAGCAGTAAGGCCAGGGGTTCCGGGGAGCTGTTTTTT. Its protein product is CASSKARGSGELFF.

The chain joins TRBV6-5 to TRBJ2-7; TRBD1 is a possible D gene (6 bases). This CDR3 is 15 amino acids long. Germline loops: CDR1 MNHEY, CDR2 SVGAGI. Trimming pared 2 bases from V and 2 bases from J, leaving 13 bases between. CDR3 bases: TGTGCCAGCAGTTACCAGGGGACCTCCACCTACGAGCAGTACTTC. Amino acids: CASSYQGTSTYEQYF.

V and J are TRBV7-8 and TRBJ1-6; D not certain. CDR1 is SGHVS, CDR2 FQNEAQ, per germline. This CDR3 has 14 residues. Trimming pared 2 bases from V and 5 bases from J, leaving 7 bases between. The CDR3 nucleotides are TGTGCCAGCAGCTTACCACAGAATAATTCACCCCTCCACTTT. This sequence encodes CASSLPQNNSPLHF.

Here the CDR3 reads CASSEGTHFTGELFF. The CDR3 coding sequence is TGTGCCAGCAGTGAAGGGACACACTTCACCGGGGAGCTGTTTTTT. V usage is TRBV6-1 and J usage is TRBJ2-2; D is possibly TRBD1 (5 bases). This CDR3 spans 15 amino acids. The V gene's germline CDR1 is MNHNS and CDR2 SASEGT. V was shortened by 1 base and J by 4 bases, with 10 bases between the two germline ends.

In this sample, this clone turned up once. DNA of the CDR3: TGTGCCAGCAGCTTAGTAGGGAGCGGCAACTCCTACAATGAGCAGTTCTTC. The encoded protein is CASSLVGSGNSYNEQFF. The J gene is TRBJ2-1, the V gene TRBV11-2, with a weak D call TRBD2 (5 bases). This CDR3 has 17 residues. Germline V lookup: CDR1 SGHAT, CDR2 FQNNGV. The V gene lost 1 base and the J gene lost 0 bases, with 13 bases spanning the gap.

This CDR3 is CASSYGTGPYEQFF. Here the CDR3 DNA reads TGCGCCAGCAGCTATGGGACAGGGCCCTATGAGCAGTTCTTC. The chain employs TRBV5-1 and TRBJ2-1; TRBD1 matches at 9 bases. The CDR3 is 14 amino acids. The germline gives CDR1 SGHRS, CDR2 YFSETQ. With 3 bases clipped from V and 8 bases from J, the junction kept 6 bases outside the gene matches.

This rearrangement joins TRBV18 to TRBJ2-7; D unclear. Germline V gives CDR1 KGHSH, CDR2 LQKENI. The CDR3 is 14 amino acids. Trimming stripped 2 bases from V and 3 bases from J, with 11 bases between. The CDR3 loop is CASSPSAELYEQYF. As DNA, the CDR3 is TGTGCCAGCTCACCATCCGCTGAGCTCTACGAGCAGTACTTC.

The chain combines TRBV5-1 with TRBJ1-2; D not resolved. The length of the CDR3 is 15 residues. The ends were cut back, 1 base at V and 4 bases at J, with 14 bases in the middle. Germline assignment: CDR1 SGHRS and CDR2 YFSETQ. Here the CDR3 DNA reads TGCGCCAGCAGCTTGATATCGCCGGGTACCTATGGCTACACCTTC. Its translation is CASSLISPGTYGYTF.

This clone was counted once. The V and J genes are TRBV5-6 and TRBJ2-3, with 7 bases identical to TRBD1. Germline V gene sequence: CDR1 SGHDT, CDR2 YYEEEE. With 0 bases clipped from V and 4 bases from J, the junction kept 5 bases outside the gene matches. The CDR3 has 15 amino acids. The CDR3: CASSLAGGFADTQYF. CDR3 nucleotide sequence: TGTGCCAGCAGCTTGGCAGGGGGTTTCGCAGATACGCAGTATTTT.

The genes are TRBV7-6 and TRBJ2-2; no reliable D call. The V end lost 4 bases, the J end lost 1 base, and 13 bases lay between the germline ends. This CDR3 comprises 16 residues. In germline, CDR1 is SGHVS, CDR2 FNYEAQ. The CDR3 coding sequence is TGTGCCAGCAGCTCCCTTCCGATGAGGAACACCGGGGAGCTGTTTTTT. Translating it yields CASSSLPMRNTGELFF.

This sequence joins TRBV5-5 and TRBJ1-1, with D uncertain. The CDR3 spans 13 residues. Trimming removed 2 bases at V and 4 bases at J, with 9 bases between. Germline CDR1 and CDR2: SGHKS and YYEKEE (reference sequence). CDR3 amino acids: CASSLKGGTEAFF. CDR3 sequence (DNA): TGTGCCAGCAGCTTAAAGGGAGGCACTGAAGCTTTCTTT.

The V gene is TRBV19, the J gene TRBJ2-3; the D gene is possibly TRBD2 (6 bases). This CDR3 is built from 13 residues. V was cut by 3 bases and J by 3 bases, with 7 bases left in between. Germline V gene sequence: CDR1 LNHDA, CDR2 SQIVND (reference sequence). This chain's CDR3 is CASSMGLTDTQYF. The CDR3 DNA follows: TGTGCCAGTAGTATGGGACTTACAGATACGCAGTATTTT. The variable domain in full, completed from reference TRBV19 and TRBJ2-3, reads DGGITQSPKYLFRKEGQNVTLSCEQNLNHDAMYWYRQDPGQGLRLIYYSQIVNDFQKGDIAEGYSVSREKKESFPLTVTSAQKNPTAFYLCASSMGLTDTQYFGPGTRLTVL.

The chain is built from TRBV19 and TRBJ2-6; D is possibly TRBD1 (5 bases). The germline gives CDR1 LNHDA, CDR2 SQIVND (reference sequence). Trimming shortened V by 6 bases and J by 2 bases, and 11 bases separated the two germline ends. The length of the CDR3 is 15 residues. In DNA, the CDR3 is TGTGCCAGTAGAGATGCAGGGACTGGGGCCAACGTCCTGACTTTC. Protein product: CASRDAGTGANVLTF. Full variable domain (missing parts from reference TRBV19 and TRBJ2-6): DGGITQSPKYLFRKEGQNVTLSCEQNLNHDAMYWYRQDPGQGLRLIYYSQIVNDFQKGDIAEGYSVSREKKESFPLTVTSAQKNPTAFYLCASRDAGTGANVLTFGAGSRLTVL.

The gene calls are TRBV2 and TRBJ1-2; D is undetermined. The CDR3 loop spans 12 amino acids. V lost 6 bases, J lost 7 bases, and 12 bases lay in between. Per germline, CDR1 SNHLY and CDR2 FYNNEI. Here the CDR3 reads CASSYETGGYTF. As DNA, the CDR3 is TGTGCCAGCAGCTACGAGACGGGTGGCTACACCTTC.

The chain carries TRBV28 and TRBJ2-6, with D uncertain. The CDR3 is 12 amino acids. V shed 10 bases and J shed 1 base, with 5 bases lying between them. In germline, CDR1 is MDHEN, CDR2 SYDVKM. CDR3 region: CATHSGANVLTF. CDR3 coding DNA: TGTGCCACCCATTCTGGGGCCAACGTCCTGACTTTC.

This clone was picked up many times. This rearrangement joins TRBV18 to TRBJ1-1; D uncertain. V was shortened by 6 bases and J by 6 bases, with 8 bases between the two germline ends. In germline, CDR1 is KGHSH, CDR2 LQKENI. CDR3 size: 11 residues. The CDR3 protein is CASSQYPEAFF. In DNA form, the CDR3 reads TGTGCCAGCTCCCAGTATCCTGAAGCTTTCTTT.

This chain joins TRBV11-1 and TRBJ2-3, with 7 bases fitting TRBD2. V gave up 1 base and J gave up 4 bases; unmatched junction bases: 2. The germline CDR1 and CDR2 sequences are SGHAT and FQDESV (reference sequence). The CDR3 is 14 amino acids. Written as DNA, the CDR3 is TGTGCCAGCAGCTTAGGCGGGAGTGCAGATACGCAGTATTTT. Its translation is CASSLGGSADTQYF.

V is TRBV19 and J is TRBJ2-3, with 10 nucleotides matching TRBD2. With 5 bases clipped from V and 11 bases from J, the junction kept 7 bases outside the gene matches. The CDR3 has 13 amino acids. From germline, CDR1 is LNHDA and CDR2 SQIVND (reference sequence). CDR3 region: CASSGLAGEQQYF. Here the CDR3 DNA reads TGTGCCAGTAGTGGCCTAGCGGGAGAACAGCAGTATTTT. Combining the CDR3 with reference TRBV19 and TRBJ2-3 gives the whole variable domain DGGITQSPKYLFRKEGQNVTLSCEQNLNHDAMYWYRQDPGQGLRLIYYSQIVNDFQKGDIAEGYSVSREKKESFPLTVTSAQKNPTAFYLCASSGLAGEQQYFGPGTRLTVL.

A single count supports this clone. CDR3: CASSSSGNEQFF. CDR3 sequence (DNA): TGCGCCAGCAGCTCCTCCGGGAATGAGCAGTTCTTC. V is TRBV5-1 and J is TRBJ2-1; D ambiguous. The CDR3 length is 12 residues. Germline V gives CDR1 SGHRS, CDR2 YFSETQ. With 3 bases removed from V and 7 bases from J, the gap between germline ends came to 8 bases.